This T cell receptor beta chain was sequenced for a study of CD8+CD57+ T cells in acquired aplastic anemia. Study-level information: DNA recovered from sorted CD4+ and CD8+ cells had a mean of 3.2 ug.

The CDR3 covers 14 residues. V lost 5 bases, J lost 3 bases, and 13 bases lay in between. Per germline, CDR1 ENHRY and CDR2 SYGVKD. Both TCR beta VDJ combination and CDR3 sequence profiling were carried out. Genomic DNA was the template for this profiling. MiXCR, run by TCRdb on the reads, gives a single entry per CDR3 protein. The repertoire holds 150,000 to 170,000 distinct CDR3 sequences, with over 50% as singletons. Whoever was chosen for sequencing had shown CD8+CD57+ cell expansion by flow cytometry. This receptor was identified in a human donor with aplastic anemia. J is TRBJ2-5 and V is TRBV10-3; TRBD1 might be the D (6 bases). Sequenced material: sorted CD4+, CD8+, or CD8+CD57+ T cells (not recorded which) from PBMCs. The CDR3 is CAISLSQGEETQYF. The CDR3 DNA reads as TGTGCCATCAGTCTCTCACAGGGTGAAGAGACCCAGTACTTC.